Sequencing of this TCR beta chain was carried out in a study of regulatory T cells in long-lasting Graves disease. The CDR3 is 16 amino acids. The germline gives CDR1 LNHDA, CDR2 SQIVND (reference sequence). V trimming: 4 bases; J trimming: 1 base; junction bases outside the gene matches: 7. Building of the TCR beta libraries involved iRepertoire HTBI primers and Arm-PCR of CDR3 regions. TCRdb reprocessed the multiplex PCR reads with MiXCR, giving one entry per CDR3 protein. The sample has over 450,000 distinct CDR3 sequences, around 13% seen once. Time point: newly diagnosed GD, antithyroid drugs for less than 3 months. Researchers made the TCR library from RNA that was extracted from PBMCs. This sample was shared with a second study, whose subject was T cells in Graves' hyperthyroidism and ophthalmopathy. That report adds: Graves' hyperthyroidism was deemed stable given no ophthalmopathy progression within 18 months. Clinicians diagnosed patients from clinical symptoms, serum thyroxine and TRAb, thyroid ultrasound and orbital computed tomography.

This sequence originates from a woman between 25 and 40 years old with Graves disease. Sequences were derived from peripheral blood mononuclear cells (PBMCs), sampled at new diagnosis, from a patient treated with antithyroid drugs. The chain uses TRBV19 and TRBJ2-5; 9 nucleotides match TRBD1. CDR3 DNA sequence: TGTGCCAGTAGTAACCGGGACAGGGCGCTCCAAGAGACCCAGTACTTC. This translates into CASSNRDRALQETQYF.